Listed below are T cell receptor beta chains from one sample, sequenced in a study of T cell repertoires in cytomegalovirus infection. TCRdb re-called the reads with MiXCR, one entry per CDR3 protein. Altogether approximately 1,000,000 distinct CDR3 sequences are present, about a third being singletons, with the ten largest covering more than 13%. Their cognate antigens are unknown. This specimen was cultured CD8+ T cells from PBMCs, taken from culture after CMV antigen stimulation. These receptors were obtained from a human donor in good health (CMV status not recorded). Some clones in this sample may be carry-over from other donors' samples. CDR3s include the opening cysteine and the closing phenylalanine or tryptophan. The D gene is left open where the match is weak. Rows may omit the clone size; those that give it use once, few, many or a size class.

D gene: .
J gene: TRBJ2-5
clone size: .
V gene: TRBV12-3/TRBV12-4
CDR3 DNA: TGTGCCAGCAGTTCCCGGACTTCTAAAGAGACCCAGTACTTC
CDR3 protein: CASSSRTSKETQYF

D gene: .
J gene: TRBJ2-1
clone size: .
V gene: TRBV6-2/TRBV6-3
CDR3 DNA: TGTGCCAGCAGTTACTCCACAGGGTGGGAACTATCCGGTTACAATGAGCAGTTCTTC
CDR3 protein: CASSYSTGWELSGYNEQFF

D gene: TRBD1
J gene: TRBJ1-4
clone size: .
V gene: TRBV5-4
CDR3 DNA: TGTGCCAGCAGCTTCCCCGGACAGGGCTCTGAAAAACTGTTTTTT
CDR3 protein: CASSFPGQGSEKLFF

D gene: .
J gene: TRBJ1-2
clone size: .
V gene: TRBV12-3/TRBV12-4
CDR3 DNA: TGTGCCAGCACCCCCCCTGGACCACCCGCCTTATATGGCTACACCTTC
CDR3 protein: CASTPPGPPALYGYTF

D gene: TRBD1
J gene: TRBJ2-1
clone size: .
V gene: TRBV6-2/TRBV6-3
CDR3 DNA: TGTGCCAGCAGTTACGGGACAGGGCCTTACAATGAGCAGTTCTTC
CDR3 protein: CASSYGTGPYNEQFF

D gene: .
J gene: TRBJ2-3
clone size: .
V gene: TRBV24-1
CDR3 DNA: TGTGCCACCAGTACTGGGGGGCTAGTGGAGGACATAGATACGCAGTATTTT
CDR3 protein: CATSTGGLVEDIDTQYF

D gene: TRBD2
J gene: TRBJ2-7
clone size: few
V gene: TRBV5-1
CDR3 DNA: TGCGCCAGCAGCTGGGGGACTAGCGGGGACTACGAGCAGTACTTC
CDR3 protein: CASSWGTSGDYEQYF

D gene: .
J gene: TRBJ2-1
clone size: few
V gene: TRBV12-3/TRBV12-4
CDR3 DNA: TGTGCCACCCACTGGGGGTCTGAGCAGTTCTTC
CDR3 protein: CATHWGSEQFF

D gene: .
J gene: TRBJ2-7
clone size: many
V gene: TRBV6-1
CDR3 DNA: TGTGCCAGCAGTGATGGAGGGGGAGCCTACGAGCAGTACTTC
CDR3 protein: CASSDGGGAYEQYF

D gene: .
J gene: TRBJ1-5
clone size: few
V gene: TRBV19
CDR3 DNA: TGTGCCAGTAGTGCAAGAAATCAGCCCCAGCATTTT
CDR3 protein: CASSARNQPQHF

D gene: .
J gene: TRBJ2-3
clone size: few
V gene: TRBV7-9
CDR3 DNA: TGTGCCAGCCTCCGCAGGACCTCGGAATGGCCAGATACGCAGTATTTT
CDR3 protein: CASLRRTSEWPDTQYF

D gene: TRBD2
J gene: TRBJ2-1
clone size: .
V gene: TRBV6-2/TRBV6-3
CDR3 DNA: TGTGCCAGCAGCTCCCCAGCGGGGCCCTACAATGAGCAGTTCTTC
CDR3 protein: CASSSPAGPYNEQFF

D gene: .
J gene: TRBJ2-1
clone size: .
V gene: TRBV7-9
CDR3 DNA: TGTGCCAGCAGCTTAAACCCCCCAAAGTTCTTC
CDR3 protein: CASSLNPPKFF

D gene: TRBD2
J gene: TRBJ2-3
clone size: few
V gene: TRBV20-1
CDR3 DNA: TGCAGTGCCGGCGTGATAGCGGGGGGAAGCACAGATACGCAGTATTTT
CDR3 protein: CSAGVIAGGSTDTQYF

D gene: .
J gene: TRBJ2-3
clone size: .
V gene: TRBV9
CDR3 DNA: TGTGCCAGCAGCCCCAAAAGCAGGGGAGATACGCAGTATTTT
CDR3 protein: CASSPKSRGDTQYF

D gene: .
J gene: TRBJ2-7
clone size: .
V gene: TRBV20-1
CDR3 DNA: TGCAGTGCTAGAGATGTAGCCTACGAGCAGTACTTC
CDR3 protein: CSARDVAYEQYF

D gene: TRBD1
J gene: TRBJ2-1
clone size: .
V gene: TRBV11-3
CDR3 DNA: TGTGCCAGCAGCAACGGACAGGGTGGCTACAATGAGCAGTTCTTC
CDR3 protein: CASSNGQGGYNEQFF

D gene: TRBD1
J gene: TRBJ2-1
clone size: few
V gene: TRBV20-1
CDR3 DNA: TGCAGTGCCACTAAATCCGGGACAGGGGCCTACAATGAGCAGTTCTTC
CDR3 protein: CSATKSGTGAYNEQFF

D gene: TRBD2
J gene: TRBJ2-2
clone size: few
V gene: TRBV19
CDR3 DNA: TGTGCCAGTAGTTTGAGCGGGGGCGACACCGGGGAGCTGTTTTTT
CDR3 protein: CASSLSGGDTGELFF

D gene: .
J gene: TRBJ2-7
clone size: .
V gene: TRBV19
CDR3 DNA: TGTGCCAGTAGTATGCAGGGTTCTTACGAGCAGTACTTC
CDR3 protein: CASSMQGSYEQYF

D gene: .
J gene: TRBJ2-4
clone size: .
V gene: TRBV18
CDR3 DNA: TGTGCCAGCTCACCAGGACCTTACCAAGATAGCAAAAACATTCAGTACTTC
CDR3 protein: CASSPGPYQDSKNIQYF

D gene: TRBD2
J gene: TRBJ2-1
clone size: few
V gene: TRBV7-9
CDR3 DNA: TGTGCCAGCAGCTCGGCCGGGACTAAGGATGAGCAGTTCTTC
CDR3 protein: CASSSAGTKDEQFF

D gene: .
J gene: TRBJ2-2
clone size: .
V gene: TRBV29-1
CDR3 DNA: TGCAGCGTTGGGGGGGGGACACCTACCGGGGAGCTGTTTTTT
CDR3 protein: CSVGGGTPTGELFF

D gene: TRBD1
J gene: TRBJ2-5
clone size: few
V gene: TRBV7-8
CDR3 DNA: TGTGCCAGCAGCAGTTCCGGACAGGGGGGTGAGACCCAGTACTTC
CDR3 protein: CASSSSGQGGETQYF

D gene: .
J gene: TRBJ1-4
clone size: .
V gene: TRBV24-1
CDR3 DNA: TGTGCCACCAGTGACTGCGACAGACGAGGGGGACCTAAACTGAAAAACTGTGCGAAGTTTGGGTTTTTT
CDR3 protein: CATSDCDRRGGPKLKNCAKFGFF

D gene: TRBD1
J gene: TRBJ2-2
clone size: .
V gene: TRBV20-1
CDR3 DNA: TGCAGTGCTAGACACCCTGACAGGGGGCGGGTCACCGGGGAGCTGTTTTTT
CDR3 protein: CSARHPDRGRVTGELFF